Described below is a single T cell receptor (beta chain) sequence and its context. One end of the junction does not line up with germline, which may come from a read error. The data originate from a study of T cell responses to AZD1222 COVID-19 vaccine. Using immunoSEQ multiplex PCR, the repertoire was profiled, and TCRdb retains in-frame clones only, with some absent. In the table there are under 150,000 clones, roughly 88% of which are singletons. Germline V CDR1 and CDR2: LNHNV, YYDKDF (reference sequence). This CDR3 is built from 17 residues. The receptor's source is an adult who received the AZD1222 COVID-19 vaccine. The sequences come from peripheral blood, collected 28 days after the second AZD1222 dose. The rearrangement uses TRBV15 and TRBJ2-2; D assignment may be TRBD1 or TRBD2 (5 bases each). The CDR3: CATRRGADSLRTGELFF. In DNA form, the CDR3 reads TGTGCCACCAGGAGAGGGGCCGATAGCTTGAGAACCGGGGAGCTGTTTTTT.